This T cell receptor beta chain emerged from a study of shared clonotypes between healthy human individuals. Per the germline V gene, CDR1 is SGHRS and CDR2 is YFSETQ. The CDR3 length is 15 residues. V was pared by 2 bases and J by 0 bases, with 12 bases between. This clone was detected once. Positive CCR7 selection of CD45RO-negative cells yielded the naive CD8 cells, and terminally differentiated effector memory CD45RA+ cells were excluded. Caucasian adults residing in Nashville, Tennessee made up all the donors. The DNA input per sorted-subset replicate PCR was 200 to 250 ng, corresponding to 28,000 or so T cell genomes. Profiling relied on immunoSEQ multiplex PCR, and the TCRdb table lists in-frame clones only, not all of them. The table records approximately 810,000 clones, around 93% of them present only once.

The sequence was collected from a man aged 30 to 45 in good health. This sequence joins TRBV5-1 and TRBJ2-7; D possibly matches TRBD1 or TRBD2 (5 bases each). The sample consisted of naive CD8+ T cells sorted from blood. CDR3 DNA: TGCGCCAGCAGCTTAGGGGACGACACCTCCTACGAGCAGTACTTC. Translation gives CASSLGDDTSYEQYF. The variable domain in full, with the rest retrieved from reference TRBV5-1 and TRBJ2-7, is KAGVTQTPRYLIKTRGQQVTLSCSPISGHRSVSWYQQTPGQGLQFLFEYFSETQRNKGNFPGRFSGRQFSNSRSEMNVSTLELGDSALYLCASSLGDDTSYEQYFGPGTRLTVT.